This T cell receptor beta chain was identified during a study of blood T cells in healthy people across ages. Primers used in a second PCR of about 6 to 11 cycles were a sample-barcoded 5' primer and a J-beta primer mix. Unique molecular identifiers of 12 random nucleotides labeled each cDNA. TCRdb fed the 5' RACE reads into MiXCR, producing one record per CDR3 protein. Of some 1,000,000 distinct CDR3 sequences listed, approximately 25% were seen once; the top ten hold around 0.75%. Germline CDR1 is MNHNS and CDR2 is SASEGT. The trim removed 9 bases at V and 3 bases at J, leaving 24 bases unmatched. This CDR3 is built from 20 residues. These data were likewise used in another study, on T cells of mothers and their children. As reported in that work: A few healthy Caucasian mothers, along with their six children, served as the donors. Overlap ran slightly, non-significantly higher for related than unrelated mother-child pairs.

The sequencing sample was made of blood. The origin of this receptor is a girl aged 2 to 9 in good health. The V and J genes are TRBV6-1 and TRBJ2-5, with 11 bases aligning to TRBD2. CDR3 in DNA: TGTGCCAGTATCCCGATATCTAGCGGGAGGTACCTCGTGAAGGAAGAGACCCAGTACTTC. It specifies CASIPISSGRYLVKEETQYF.